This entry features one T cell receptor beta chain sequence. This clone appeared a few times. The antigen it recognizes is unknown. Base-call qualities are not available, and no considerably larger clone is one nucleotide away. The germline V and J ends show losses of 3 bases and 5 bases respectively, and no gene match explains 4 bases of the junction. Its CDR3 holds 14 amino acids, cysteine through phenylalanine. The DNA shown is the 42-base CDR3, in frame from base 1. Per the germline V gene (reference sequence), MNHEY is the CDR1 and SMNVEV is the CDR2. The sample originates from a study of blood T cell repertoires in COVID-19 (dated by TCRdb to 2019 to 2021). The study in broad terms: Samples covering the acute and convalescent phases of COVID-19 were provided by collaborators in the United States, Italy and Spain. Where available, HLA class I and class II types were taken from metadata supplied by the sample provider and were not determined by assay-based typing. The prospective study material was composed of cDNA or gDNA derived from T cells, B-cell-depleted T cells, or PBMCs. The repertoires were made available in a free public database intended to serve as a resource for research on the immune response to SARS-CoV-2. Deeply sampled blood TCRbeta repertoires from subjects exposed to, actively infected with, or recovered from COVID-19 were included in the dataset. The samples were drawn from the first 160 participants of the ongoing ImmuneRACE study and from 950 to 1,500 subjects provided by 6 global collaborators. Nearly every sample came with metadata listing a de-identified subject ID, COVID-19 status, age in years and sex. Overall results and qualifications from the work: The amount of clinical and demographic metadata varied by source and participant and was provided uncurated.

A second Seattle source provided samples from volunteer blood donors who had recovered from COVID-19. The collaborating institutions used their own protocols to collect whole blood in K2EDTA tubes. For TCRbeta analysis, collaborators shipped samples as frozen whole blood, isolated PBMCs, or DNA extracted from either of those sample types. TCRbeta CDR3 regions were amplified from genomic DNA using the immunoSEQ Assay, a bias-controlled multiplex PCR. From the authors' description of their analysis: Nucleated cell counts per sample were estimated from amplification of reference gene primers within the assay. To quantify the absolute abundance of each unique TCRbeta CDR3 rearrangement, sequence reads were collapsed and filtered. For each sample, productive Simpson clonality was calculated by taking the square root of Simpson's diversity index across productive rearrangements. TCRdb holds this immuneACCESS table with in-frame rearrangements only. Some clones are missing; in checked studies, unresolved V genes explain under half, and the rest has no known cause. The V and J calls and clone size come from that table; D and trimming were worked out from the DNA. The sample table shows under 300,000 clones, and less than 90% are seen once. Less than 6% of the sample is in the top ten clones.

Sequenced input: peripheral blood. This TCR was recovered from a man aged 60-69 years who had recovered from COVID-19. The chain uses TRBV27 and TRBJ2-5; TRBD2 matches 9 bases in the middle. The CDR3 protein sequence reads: CASSFGLAGETQYF. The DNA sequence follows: TGTGCCAGCAGTTTCGGGCTAGCGGGGGAGACCCAGTACTTC.